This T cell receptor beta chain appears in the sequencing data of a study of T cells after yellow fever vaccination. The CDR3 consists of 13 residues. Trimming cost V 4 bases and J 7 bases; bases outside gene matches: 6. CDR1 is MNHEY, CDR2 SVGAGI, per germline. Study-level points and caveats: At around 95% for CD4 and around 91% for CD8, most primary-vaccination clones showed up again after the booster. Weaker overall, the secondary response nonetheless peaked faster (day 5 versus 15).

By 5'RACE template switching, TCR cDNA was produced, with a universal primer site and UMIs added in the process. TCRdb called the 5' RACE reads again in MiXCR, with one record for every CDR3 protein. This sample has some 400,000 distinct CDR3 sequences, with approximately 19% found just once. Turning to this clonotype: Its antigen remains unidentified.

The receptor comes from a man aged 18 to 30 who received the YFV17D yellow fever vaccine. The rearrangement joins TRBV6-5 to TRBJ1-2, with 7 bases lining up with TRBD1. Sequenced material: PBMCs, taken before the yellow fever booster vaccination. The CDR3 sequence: CASSSTGRGGYTF. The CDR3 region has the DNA TGTGCCAGCAGTTCGACAGGGCGCGGTGGCTACACCTTC.